This TCR beta chain was sequenced for a study of shared clonotypes between healthy human individuals. At the deep level, the assay was run. The protocol was immunoSEQ multiplex PCR, while the TCRdb copy is restricted to in-frame clones and leaves out a portion. Seen here are millions of clones, about 95% observed once, and the top ten hold roughly 1.1%. CDR1 is SQVTM, CDR2 ANQGSEA, per germline. V lost 3 bases to trimming and J lost 7 bases; unmatched junction nucleotides: 11. The CDR3 loop spans 16 amino acids. CD45RO-negative, CCR7-positively selected cells formed the naive CD8 fraction, excluding terminally differentiated effector memory CD45RA+ cells.

This sequence was found in a man aged 18 to 30 in good health. The material sequenced was naive CD8+ T cells sorted from blood. The chain joins TRBV29-1 to TRBJ2-1, with 11 nucleotides matching TRBD2. The CDR3 sequence: CSVEGVTSGSTNEQFF. Written as DNA, the CDR3 is TGCAGCGTTGAGGGTGTCACTAGCGGGAGTACAAATGAGCAGTTCTTC.